Listed below are T cell receptor beta chains from one sample, sequenced in a study of blood T cell repertoires in COVID-19. Sequenced by immunoSEQ multiplex PCR; TCRdb stores in-frame clones only, minus some. The sample contains almost 250,000 clones, 80% to 90% of which appear only once. The sample consisted of PBMCs or T cells enriched from blood (not recorded which). These receptors all stem from a woman under 40 who had recovered from COVID-19. Both conserved end residues are part of each CDR3. The D gene is left open where the match is weak. The listing skips clone size in some rows; elsewhere it reads once, few, many or a size class.

clone_size d_call j_call v_call cdr3_nt cdr3_aa
. . TRBJ2-1 TRBV7-9 TGTGCCAGCAGCCTGGGCCCAACCTACAATGAGCAGTTCTTC CASSLGPTYNEQFF
. . TRBJ2-5 TRBV30 TGTGCCTGGAGAAGACAGAAAGAGACCCAGTACTTC CAWRRQKETQYF
few . TRBJ1-2 TRBV6-5 TGTGCCAGCAGCTCAGGATCTAACTATGGCTACACCTTC CASSSGSNYGYTF
. TRBD1 TRBJ2-5 TRBV27 TGTGCCAGCAGTTTAGGTCCACAGGGGGCCTTAGAGACCCAGTACTTC CASSLGPQGALETQYF
. TRBD2 TRBJ2-5 TRBV4-3 TGCGCCAGCAGCCAAGGCGGGGGAGAGACCCAGTACTTC CASSQGGGETQYF
. TRBD1 TRBJ2-4 TRBV2 TGTGCCAGCAGTGCCGGGACAGGGAGGAACATTCAGTACTTC CASSAGTGRNIQYF
. . TRBJ2-7 TRBV27 TGTGCCAGCAGTTCCTATTCGGGTGGCACCTACGAGCAGTACTTC CASSSYSGGTYEQYF
. TRBD1 TRBJ1-2 TRBV28 TGTGCCAGCTATACAGGGGTTAACTATGGCTACACCTTC CASYTGVNYGYTF
. . TRBJ2-5 TRBV7-9 TGTGCCAGCAGCTTAGGACTAGGGGTGGTAGGAGAGACCCAGTACTTC CASSLGLGVVGETQYF
. . TRBJ1-1 TRBV20-1 TGCAGTGCTAGAGTTCTGACTGAAGCTTTCTTT CSARVLTEAFF
few TRBD2 TRBJ2-1 TRBV7-9 TGTGCCAGCAGCCCCGCAATAGCGGGAGGGCCTTGCAATGAGCAGTTCTTC CASSPAIAGGPCNEQFF
once . TRBJ1-2 TRBV14 TGTGCCAGCAGCCCGACAGGAGCCTATGGCTACACCTTC CASSPTGAYGYTF
once . TRBJ2-5 TRBV21-1 TGTGCCAGCAGCCGGCCAGGGACAGGGGCCCAAGAGACCCAGTACTTC CASSRPGTGAQETQYF
. . TRBJ1-5 TRBV29-1 TGCAGCTACCGGGAAAATAGCAATCAGCCCCAGCATTTT CSYRENSNQPQHF
. . TRBJ2-1 TRBV30 TGTGCCTGGAGTGTACTAGGGAACAATGAGCAGTTCTTC CAWSVLGNNEQFF
. . TRBJ2-5 TRBV5-1 TGCGCCAGCAGCTCAGACGGGGGAGTGGCCCAGTACTTC CASSSDGGVAQYF
. . TRBJ2-5 TRBV2 TGTGCCAGCAGTGTGGAGGGGGCGTACCAAGAGACCCAGTACTTC CASSVEGAYQETQYF
. TRBD1 TRBJ1-2 TRBV7-2 TGTGCCAGCAGCTTCGACAGGGGCGGCTATGGCTACACCTTC CASSFDRGGYGYTF
once . TRBJ1-1 TRBV4-1 TGCGCCAGCAGCCAGAGGACACAGGCCCCTGAAGCTTTCTTT CASSQRTQAPEAFF
. TRBD1 TRBJ1-1 TRBV28 TGTGCCAGCAGTTTCAGGCAGGGGGTTGGAAAATCTGAAGCTTTCTTT CASSFRQGVGKSEAFF
. . TRBJ2-2 TRBV19 TGTGCCAGTAGTCCGACAGGCGGGGAGCTGTTTTTT CASSPTGGELFF
few . TRBJ2-3 TRBV6-1 TGTGCCAGCAGTGAAAGGAGGGATACGCAGTATTTT CASSERRDTQYF
. . TRBJ2-7 TRBV3-1/TRBV3-2 TGTGCCAGCAGCCAAGATTTGGCTAGGGACTTTAGGGAGCAGTACTTC CASSQDLARDFREQYF